Presented here are 26 T cell receptor beta chains from one specimen sequenced in a study of blood T cells in healthy people across ages (dated by TCRdb to 2014 to 2015). The library was made by 5' RACE. Reads for this sample came from an Illumina HiSeq 2500. A second PCR of about 6 to 11 cycles was performed with a sample-barcoded 5' primer and a J-beta primer mix. TCRdb reran the public reads through fastp at Q25 and MiXCR, keeping productive beta chains. Every entry covers one CDR3 protein and lists the most common genes and DNA from its rows. The sample has 780,000 or so distinct CDR3 sequences on record, about 25% of them singletons. Around 3.6% of the sample is held by the ten biggest clonotypes. The same specimen was also included in a second study, on T cells of mothers and their children.

The sequencing input was blood. The receptor set was obtained from a boy between 10 and 17 years old in good health.

This clonotype has only a few counts. This chain connects TRBV9 to TRBJ1-2; D unclear. This CDR3 is 16 amino acids long. Germline loops: CDR1 SGDLS, CDR2 YYNGEE. V lost 4 bases, J lost 8 bases, and 24 bases lay in between. CDR3 coding DNA: TGTGCCAGCAGCCTCCCTTTGGCAGGCGGGGTAGGCGGCTACACCTTC. Translating gives CASSLPLAGGVGGYTF.

This clonotype showed up just a few times. The chain joins TRBV27 to TRBJ2-6; D is perhaps TRBD1 (6 bases). The ends were cut back, 1 base at V and 3 bases at J, with 7 bases in the middle. The CDR3 contains 15 residues. The germline V gene has CDR1 MNHEY and CDR2 SMNVEV (reference sequence). The DNA for the CDR3 is TGTGCCAGCAGTTTATGGGGGCTTGGGGCCAACGTCCTGACTTTC. It encodes CASSLWGLGANVLTF.

The V call is TRBV19, the J call TRBJ2-5; tentatively, D is TRBD1 (5 bases). Germline values: CDR1 LNHDA, CDR2 SQIVND (reference sequence). This CDR3 comprises 13 residues. Deletions cut 7 bases from V and 5 bases from J, with 14 bases between. CDR3 sequence: CASNQGMGETQYF. The CDR3 region has the DNA TGTGCCAGTAATCAGGGAATGGGGGAGACCCAGTACTTC.

The gene calls are TRBV12-3 or TRBV12-4 and TRBJ2-5; 13 positions match TRBD2. The end of the DNA is better explained by TRBJ2-7, so the J call may be wrong. The length of the CDR3 is 14 residues. CDR3 sequence: CASRPGLAGFEQYF. In nucleotides, the CDR3 is TGTGCCAGCAGGCCGGGACTAGCGGGATTCGAGCAGTACTTC.

The rearrangement joins TRBV30 to TRBJ1-1; no definite D call. This CDR3 has 13 amino acids. V dropped 3 bases and J dropped 7 bases, with 15 bases sitting between them. The V gene's germline CDR1 is GTSNPN and CDR2 SVGIG (reference sequence). The CDR3 DNA reads as TGTGCCTGGAGAGGCAAATCGATCATTGAAGCTTTCTTT. Protein sequence: CAWRGKSIIEAFF.

The CDR3 coding sequence is TGTGCCAGCAGCCAAGAGGGAATAGCGGCCTCCTACAATGAGCAGTTCTTC. This gives the protein CASSQEGIAASYNEQFF. V usage is TRBV3-1 and J usage is TRBJ2-1, with a weak D call TRBD2 (6 bases). V lost 0 bases and J 0 bases, leaving 12 bases between the germline ends. CDR1 is LGHDT and CDR2 is YNNKEL in the germline V gene (reference sequence). This CDR3 has 17 amino acids.

This chain uses TRBV11-2 with TRBJ2-5, with D possibly TRBD2 on 5 matching bases. CDR3 length: 14 amino acids. The V gene's germline CDR1 is SGHAT and CDR2 FQNNGV. V was clipped by 2 bases and J by 5 bases, with 12 bases between them. The CDR3 nucleotides read TGTGCCAGCAGCTTAAGTCTGCGGGTGGAGACCCAGTACTTC. Residues: CASSLSLRVETQYF.

This clonotype has more than one count but fewer than ten. The chain joins TRBV7-2 to TRBJ2-3, with 15 bases aligning to TRBD2. CDR1 is SGHTA, CDR2 FQGNSA, per germline. CDR3 size: 16 residues. Losses at the gene ends were 5 bases for V and 5 bases for J; bases not matched to a gene: 5. Here the CDR3 reads CASSPGTSGRRDTQYF. The CDR3 DNA follows: TGTGCCAGCAGCCCCGGGACTAGCGGGAGGAGAGATACGCAGTATTTT.

This clonotype was counted between two and nine times. J is TRBJ2-5 and V is TRBV7-6, with no clear D. Gene TRBJ2-1 matches the end of the DNA better, so the J call may be wrong. The CDR3 covers 14 residues. Germline V gives CDR1 SGHVS, CDR2 FNYEAQ. CDR3 DNA sequence: TGTGCCAGCAGCTTTGCTCGAGGAGTCGATGAGCAGTTCTTC. Translating it yields CASSFARGVDEQFF.

The chain joins TRBV7-8 to TRBJ2-5, with D perhaps assigned TRBD1 or TRBD2 (5 bases each). Per germline, CDR1 SGHVS and CDR2 FQNEAQ. The CDR3 is 15 residues long. Trimming shortened V by 5 bases and J by 1 base, and 14 bases separated the two germline ends. The CDR3 protein is CASSEVRGIQETQYF. The DNA of the CDR3 is TGTGCCAGCAGCGAGGTCCGGGGCATCCAAGAGACCCAGTACTTC. The full variable domain, rest sourced from reference TRBV7-8 and TRBJ2-5, is GAGVSQSPRYKVAKRGQDVALRCDPISGHVSLFWYQQALGQGPEFLTYFQNEAQLDKSGLPSDRFFAERPEGSVSTLKIQRTQQEDSAVYLCASSEVRGIQETQYFGPGTRLLVL.

This clonotype has a handful of counts. The chain joins TRBV20-1 to TRBJ1-3; D gene ambiguous. V was clipped by 1 base and J by 8 bases, with 9 bases between them. Germline loops: CDR1 DFQATT, CDR2 SNEGSKA (reference sequence). The CDR3 is 12 amino acids. In DNA form, the CDR3 reads TGCAGTGCTAGAGCCCGGGCTGACACCATATATTTT. It encodes CSARARADTIYF.

This clonotype was detected a few times. The V gene is TRBV28, the J gene TRBJ2-3; 9 bases line up with TRBD2. Per germline, CDR1 MDHEN and CDR2 SYDVKM. CDR3 length equals 16 residues. The trim removed 1 base at V and 4 bases at J, leaving 6 bases unmatched. CDR3 in amino acids: CASSLFGGGDSDTQYF. In DNA form, the CDR3 reads TGTGCCAGCAGTTTATTTGGCGGGGGGGACTCAGATACGCAGTATTTT.

This chain uses TRBV20-1 with TRBJ1-6; no definite D call. Between the trimmed V and J ends, which lost 3 bases and 7 bases, there was a span of 19 bases. Germline V lookup: CDR1 DFQATT, CDR2 SNEGSKA (reference sequence). This CDR3 comprises 16 residues. CDR3 in DNA: TGCAGTGCTAGCCCTGTTCGAGGAGTAGGGAATTCACCCCTCCACTTT. It yields the protein CSASPVRGVGNSPLHF.

In this sample, this clonotype turned up a few times. This chain joins TRBV1 and TRBJ2-4. TRBV1 is a pseudogene. The CDR3 contains 16 residues. CDR3 loop: CTSSQELAKNKNIQYF. For the CDR3, the DNA is TGCACCAGCAGCCAAGAACTAGCGAAAAACAAAAACATTCAGTACTTC.

This clonotype appeared many times. The rearrangement uses TRBV28 and TRBJ2-7; D is perhaps TRBD2 (5 bases). Germline CDR1 MDHEN, CDR2 SYDVKM. V was trimmed by 5 bases and J by 0 bases, leaving 5 bases between them. The CDR3 spans 12 residues. The CDR3 nucleotides read TGTGCCAGCAGTACTAGCTCCTACGAGCAGTACTTC. As protein: CASSTSSYEQYF.

This clonotype was seen once. This chain connects TRBV27 to TRBJ2-5, with a weak D call TRBD2 (5 bases). Trimming took off 2 bases at V and 3 bases at J, with 7 bases between the two ends. Germline V gene lookup returns CDR1 MNHEY and CDR2 SMNVEV (reference sequence). The CDR3 is made up of 13 amino acids. This CDR3 reads CASSLMREETQYF. CDR3 in DNA: TGTGCCAGCAGTTTAATGAGGGAAGAGACCCAGTACTTC.

This clonotype was counted between two and nine times. The chain is built from TRBV28 and TRBJ2-5; D unresolved. This CDR3 is built from 16 residues. Trimming removed 1 base at V and 1 base at J, with 13 bases between. Germline loops: CDR1 MDHEN, CDR2 SYDVKM. In nucleotides, the CDR3 is TGTGCCAGCAGTTTATCGGTTTCTTTCGGCCAAGAGACCCAGTACTTC. It is translated as CASSLSVSFGQETQYF. Complete variable domain (other parts from reference TRBV28 and TRBJ2-5): DVKVTQSSRYLVKRTGEKVFLECVQDMDHENMFWYRQDPGLGLRLIYFSYDVKMKEKGDIPEGYSVSREKKERFSLILESASTNQTSMYLCASSLSVSFGQETQYFGPGTRLLVL.

This chain joins TRBV2 and TRBJ2-2; D remains unclear. V lost 0 bases and J lost 5, with 10 bases in between. Germline CDR1 reads SNHLY; CDR2 reads FYNNEI. This CDR3 is 15 amino acids long. The CDR3 here is CASSEALQATGELFF. The CDR3 nucleotides read TGTGCCAGCAGTGAAGCGCTTCAGGCGACCGGGGAGCTGTTTTTT.

This clonotype was detected a few times. The V and J genes are TRBV7-9 and TRBJ2-1; the match to TRBD2 covers 10 bases. Germline loops: CDR1 SEHNR, CDR2 FQNEAQ (reference sequence). Trimming took 4 bases from V and 5 from J; bases not matched to a gene: 11. The CDR3 runs to 17 residues. CDR3: CASSSYSLAGDHNEQFF. In DNA form, the CDR3 reads TGTGCCAGCAGCTCCTATTCCCTAGCGGGGGACCACAATGAGCAGTTCTTC.

This clonotype was recorded a few times. V gene TRBV10-3 combines with J gene TRBJ2-5; TRBD1 aligns across 9 bases. CDR1 and CDR2 from the germline V gene are ENHRY and SYGVKD. CDR3 length: 12 amino acids. The ends lost 11 bases at V and 3 bases at J; junction bases unmatched: 4. The CDR3 spells CAAQGAEETQYF. In DNA form, the CDR3 reads TGTGCCGCACAGGGGGCGGAAGAGACCCAGTACTTC.

In nucleotides, the CDR3 is TGCGCCAGCAGCTTGGACGGGAACCTCTACGAGCAGTACTTC. This translates into CASSLDGNLYEQYF. The chain employs TRBV5-1 and TRBJ2-7, with D possibly TRBD2 on 5 matching bases. This CDR3 has 14 amino acids. The germline V and J ends were trimmed by 0 bases and 3 bases, with 10 bases remaining between them. Germline assignment: CDR1 SGHRS and CDR2 YFSETQ.

V usage is TRBV3-1 and J usage is TRBJ2-7, with 9 bases lining up with TRBD2. The CDR3 runs 13 residues. Germline V gene lookup returns CDR1 LGHDT and CDR2 YNNKEL (reference sequence). Trimming at V came to 5 bases and at J to 4 bases, leaving 3 bases not matched to a gene. The CDR3 DNA follows: TGTGCCAGCAGCTTTAGCGGGAGATACGAGCAGTACTTC. It specifies CASSFSGRYEQYF.

The chain couples TRBV9 to TRBJ2-7, with 7 nucleotides matching TRBD1. Germline lookup yields CDR1 SGDLS and CDR2 YYNGEE. This CDR3 is built from 14 residues. With 3 bases clipped from V and 5 bases from J, the junction kept 8 bases outside the gene matches. CDR3 nucleotide sequence: TGTGCCAGCAGCGCCAGGGGGACCTGGGACGAGCAGTACTTC. Translation: CASSARGTWDEQYF.

The chain has TRBV5-1 and TRBJ2-2, with 9 positions matching TRBD1. The CDR3 loop spans 15 amino acids. V lost 4 bases and J lost 6; bases outside the gene matches: 7. CDR1 SGHRS and CDR2 YFSETQ come from the germline V gene. For the CDR3, the DNA is TGCGCCAGCAGCCAAAGGGACAGGGCGGCCGGGGAGCTGTTTTTT. This encodes CASSQRDRAAGELFF. The full variable domain, its missing parts supplied by reference TRBV5-1 and TRBJ2-2, is KAGVTQTPRYLIKTRGQQVTLSCSPISGHRSVSWYQQTPGQGLQFLFEYFSETQRNKGNFPGRFSGRQFSNSRSEMNVSTLELGDSALYLCASSQRDRAAGELFFGEGSRLTVL.

This clonotype was seen only a few times. This chain connects TRBV20-1 to TRBJ2-5; unclear D gene. The germline V and J ends were trimmed by 3 bases and 2 bases, with 4 bases remaining between them. The CDR3 has 11 amino acids. In germline, CDR1 is DFQATT, CDR2 SNEGSKA (reference sequence). The CDR3 loop is CSARIQETQYF. CDR3 nucleotide sequence: TGCAGTGCTAGGATACAAGAGACCCAGTACTTC.

The V call is TRBV24-1, the J call TRBJ2-1, with 7 bases aligning to TRBD1. Trimming removed 3 bases from V and 5 bases from J; junction bases left unmatched: 12. CDR1 and CDR2 (germline): KGHDR, SFDVKD. There are 17 residues in the CDR3. The CDR3 DNA reads as TGTGCCACCAGTGATCCGGGACAGCCGGAGCCAAACAATGAGCAGTTCTTC. Translation gives CATSDPGQPEPNNEQFF.